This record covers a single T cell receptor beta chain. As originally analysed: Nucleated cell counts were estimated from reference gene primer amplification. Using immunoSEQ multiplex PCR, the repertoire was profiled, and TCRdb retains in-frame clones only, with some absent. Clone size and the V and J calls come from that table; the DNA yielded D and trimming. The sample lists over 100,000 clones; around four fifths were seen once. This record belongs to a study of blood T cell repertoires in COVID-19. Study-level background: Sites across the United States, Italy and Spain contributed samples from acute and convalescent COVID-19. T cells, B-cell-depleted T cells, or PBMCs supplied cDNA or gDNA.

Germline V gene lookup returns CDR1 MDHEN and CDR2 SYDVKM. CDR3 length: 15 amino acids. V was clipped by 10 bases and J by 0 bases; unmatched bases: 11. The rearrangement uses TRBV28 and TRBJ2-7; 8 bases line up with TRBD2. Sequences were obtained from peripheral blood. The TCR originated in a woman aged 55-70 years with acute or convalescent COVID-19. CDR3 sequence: CATDPGGADSYEQYF. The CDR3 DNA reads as TGTGCCACCGACCCCGGGGGGGCCGACTCCTACGAGCAGTACTTC. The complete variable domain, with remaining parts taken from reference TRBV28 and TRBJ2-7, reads DVKVTQSSRYLVKRTGEKVFLECVQDMDHENMFWYRQDPGLGLRLIYFSYDVKMKEKGDIPEGYSVSREKKERFSLILESASTNQTSMYLCATDPGGADSYEQYFGPGTRLTVT.